The present T cell receptor beta chain was sequenced within a study of blood T cells in healthy people across ages. General observations from the study: TCR beta diversity tracked closely with naive T cell percentage.

This CDR3 comprises 13 residues. Trimming left V 5 bases short and J 1 base short, with 10 bases between. Germline CDR1 and CDR2: SQVTM and ANQGSEA. Many counts were recorded for this clonotype. Its antigen remains unknown. Through a sample-barcoded 5' primer and a J-beta primer mix, a second PCR was run for roughly 7 to 12 cycles. MiXCR, run by TCRdb on the 5' RACE reads, gives a single entry per CDR3 protein. Of 450,000 to 600,000 distinct CDR3 sequences listed, about 27% were seen once; the top ten hold roughly 3.5%. The sample was also linked to a second study, of T cells of mothers and their children.

The sequenced sample consisted of blood. This sequence was found in a boy aged 2-15 years in good health. J is TRBJ2-3 and V is TRBV29-1; D not certain. The CDR3 spells CSVIEFGTDTQYF. DNA of the CDR3: TGCAGCGTTATTGAGTTTGGCACAGATACGCAGTATTTT.